These 5 T cell receptor beta chains originate from one sample sequenced in a study of blood T cell repertoires in COVID-19. Some clones are missing from TCRdb's copy, which holds only in-frame ones; the method was immunoSEQ multiplex PCR. Among some 170,000 clones, about nine tenths were seen once, and the ten largest hold 15% to 20%. Sequencing used peripheral blood. The source of these receptors is a man aged 55 to 70 with active or convalescent COVID-19.

V and J are TRBV14 and TRBJ2-7; TRBD2 matches at 7 bases. From germline, CDR1 is SGHDN and CDR2 FVKESK. The CDR3 sequence is 14 residues long. The junction had 9 bases not matched to a gene; V was cut back by 4 bases and J by 6 bases. CDR3 coding DNA: TGTGCCAGCAGCCCCCCGGGGAGGGATGGCGAGCAGTACTTC. The encoded protein is CASSPPGRDGEQYF.

This chain connects TRBV10-3 to TRBJ1-2; D perhaps matches TRBD1 (6 bases). Trimming cost V 3 bases and J 5 bases, with 13 bases left between them. The germline V gene has CDR1 ENHRY and CDR2 SYGVKD. The CDR3 extends over 14 amino acids. This CDR3 is CAISESGEGYGYTF. CDR3 nucleotides: TGTGCCATCAGTGAATCAGGGGAAGGTTATGGCTACACCTTC.

The chain employs TRBV30 and TRBJ1-5; 7 positions match TRBD1. The CDR3 sequence is 13 residues long. With V trimmed by 1 base and J by 8 bases, 5 bases remained unmatched. Germline V gene lookup returns CDR1 GTSNPN and CDR2 SVGIG (reference sequence). The CDR3 is CAWSATGWEPQHF. The CDR3 DNA reads TGTGCCTGGAGTGCGACAGGGTGGGAGCCCCAGCATTTT.

The genes are TRBV28 and TRBJ2-2; 9 bases agree with TRBD2. The germline V gene encodes CDR1 MDHEN and CDR2 SYDVKM. Trimming removed 6 bases from V and 2 bases from J; junction bases left unmatched: 4. This CDR3 comprises 15 residues. In nucleotides, the CDR3 is TGTGCCAGCAGCCATAGCGGGAGAAACACCGGGGAGCTGTTTTTT. Encoded protein: CASSHSGRNTGELFF.

This chain uses TRBV9 with TRBJ1-2; no clear D. Deletions cut 0 bases from V and 4 bases from J, with 13 bases between. CDR1 SGDLS and CDR2 YYNGEE come from the germline V gene. The length of the CDR3 is 15 residues. For the CDR3, the DNA is TGTGCCAGCAGCGTAGGTGTTCGAGTCTTCTATGGCTACACCTTC. Its protein is CASSVGVRVFYGYTF.